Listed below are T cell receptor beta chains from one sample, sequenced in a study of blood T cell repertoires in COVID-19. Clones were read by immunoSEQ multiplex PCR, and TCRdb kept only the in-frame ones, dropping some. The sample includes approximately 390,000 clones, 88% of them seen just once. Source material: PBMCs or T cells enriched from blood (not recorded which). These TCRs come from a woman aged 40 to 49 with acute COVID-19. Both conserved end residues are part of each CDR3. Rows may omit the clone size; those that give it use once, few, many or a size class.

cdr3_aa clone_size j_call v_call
CSAREGGKLFF . TRBJ1-4 TRBV20-1
CASSYQQRGANNEQFF . TRBJ2-1 TRBV7-2
CSAVSGGLYNEQFF . TRBJ2-1 TRBV29-1
CASSPYRGNTIYF . TRBJ1-3 TRBV6-5
CASSRIPGQPPTDTQYF . TRBJ2-3 TRBV4-1
CASGPRGTQYF once TRBJ2-5 TRBV19
CSAPVRGTQHF . TRBJ1-5 TRBV20-1
CASSYDRGVDQPQHF . TRBJ1-5 TRBV6-2/TRBV6-3
CASRAAGMEETQYF . TRBJ2-5 TRBV5-1
CASSLYNSPLHF . TRBJ1-6 TRBV6-5
CASGPFGGELFF . TRBJ2-2 TRBV4-1
CAWSELADETATNEKLFF . TRBJ1-4 TRBV30
CASKREWGTEAFF . TRBJ1-1 TRBV27
CMGTGFYGYTF . TRBJ1-2 TRBV29-1
CASSPGRRGGLNGYTF . TRBJ1-2 TRBV2
CAWIPWEGIDYGYTF once TRBJ1-2 TRBV30
CASRTSGGNNEQFF . TRBJ2-1 TRBV5-6
CASSEGVAGGQDTQYF . TRBJ2-3 TRBV6-1
CASRRQGSDGYTF . TRBJ1-2 TRBV19
CASRLFGTGANSPLHF . TRBJ1-6 TRBV2
CASSPETGHYGYTF . TRBJ1-2 TRBV5-4
CASSQEPTGTGNTIYF . TRBJ1-3 TRBV3-1/TRBV3-2
CASSLWVPGQASLGAFF . TRBJ1-1 TRBV11-2
CASSFGAVSGANVLTF . TRBJ2-6 TRBV5-1
CASSIVAGDDTEAFF . TRBJ1-1 TRBV19
CATIYLATSYNEQFF . TRBJ2-1 TRBV6-5
CASSRSGLFRYGYTF . TRBJ1-2 TRBV6-5
CASSIRGQGNQPQHF . TRBJ1-5 TRBV19
CASSQRGTGRTGELFF . TRBJ2-2 TRBV18
CASRLEQGSMDTEAFF . TRBJ1-1 TRBV12-2
CASSEPRQRFTEAFF . TRBJ1-1 TRBV6-1
CASSLGTSRWQYF . TRBJ2-7 TRBV3-1/TRBV3-2
CASSLSTGVRETQYF . TRBJ2-5 TRBV5-4
CAWPILTGVNQPQHF . TRBJ1-5 TRBV30
CASSPIPNRTGGRNTIYF once TRBJ1-3 TRBV18
CASSVLTSGGSNEQFF . TRBJ2-1 TRBV5-4
CASSLVQGRYYNSPLHF . TRBJ1-6 TRBV7-2
CASSLSGANTGELFF once TRBJ2-2 TRBV5-4
CASSLTVGTSGGAGETQYF . TRBJ2-5 TRBV5-1
CASSYGGGGDGYTF . TRBJ1-2 TRBV6-5
CASSPGTGIYEQYF . TRBJ2-7 TRBV5-6
CASSLGLHRNPSPLHF once TRBJ1-6 TRBV7-9
CASTRQGNYGYTF . TRBJ1-2 TRBV2
CSASRGMGYTF . TRBJ1-2 TRBV20-1
CASSFGGSLGNTIYF . TRBJ1-3 TRBV11-2
CASSIGTGGGQPQHF . TRBJ1-5 TRBV19
CASSLAGPPNYGYTF . TRBJ1-2 TRBV7-9
CAQRGQGFWTEAFF . TRBJ1-1 TRBV30
CASSEPASADTQYF . TRBJ2-3 TRBV10-1
CASSPSFRFGGGYTF once TRBJ1-2 TRBV11-2
CASNRDYGYTF . TRBJ1-2 TRBV6-6
CASSWTSENEQFF once TRBJ2-1 TRBV5-4
CASSYSQRGPLLYNEQFF . TRBJ2-1 TRBV6-2/TRBV6-3
CSASGLPWGYTF . TRBJ1-2 TRBV20-1
CSVGQGDIYGYTF few TRBJ1-2 TRBV29-1
CASSDPRQGIYGYTF . TRBJ1-2 TRBV6-1
CASSSLTSDGQETQYF . TRBJ2-5 TRBV11-2
CASSRGQGGGKLFF . TRBJ1-4 TRBV6-5
CAWRRGVGDGYTF once TRBJ1-2 TRBV30
CASSLYVGGRANYGYTF . TRBJ1-2 TRBV5-1